Described below is a single TCR beta chain sequence and its context. Its target is not known. The entirety of the isolated RNA underwent reverse transcription, so expressed TCRB transcripts were sequenced. Only in-frame clones appear in the TCRdb table, and some are missing; sequencing was by immunoSEQ multiplex PCR. The sample has a few hundred thousand clones, 30% seen once. Every donor had blood drawn once into heparin, 90 to 150 mL on average. The sample is drawn from a study of beta chain features in type 1 diabetes. Study summary: Summed over all samples, the examined sorted cells came to 100 million to 130 million.

The germline gives CDR1 MNHNY, CDR2 SVGAGI (reference sequence). CDR3 length: 14 amino acids. Between the trimmed V and J ends, which lost 6 bases and 4 bases, there was a span of 14 bases. General study results and limits: Whatever favoring of shorter templates PCR might show would apply equally to patients and controls. Researchers cautioned that cDNA sequencing could over-represent cells with high TCR expression.

V usage is TRBV6-6 and J usage is TRBJ2-3; TRBD1 might be the D (6 bases). This TCR came from a man younger than 35 in good health. Sequences were obtained from naive CD4+ T cells from blood. CDR3 bases: TGTGCCAGCAGCCCTCCACAGGGTGCAGATACGCAGTATTTT. This gives the protein CASSPPQGADTQYF.